This is a list of T cell receptor beta chains from one sample in a study of T cells in tuberculosis. Only in-frame clones appear in the TCRdb table, and some are missing; sequencing was by immunoSEQ multiplex PCR. The sample includes around 60,000 clones, about 76% of them seen just once. The sequenced material came from CD1b-GMM tetramer-negative cells sorted from PBMCs. All receptors derive from an adult woman with latent tuberculosis. CDR3s include the opening cysteine and the closing phenylalanine or tryptophan. Fields, in order: J gene, D gene, V gene, clone size, CDR3 DNA, CDR3 protein. D genes are given only for firm matches. Size tells how often a clone was seen (once, few, many) or the class of an expanded clone, and some rows leave it out.

TRBJ1-1 NA TRBV19 NA TGTGCCAGTAGTATTACAGGGAGAGGCACTGAAGCTTTCTTT CASSITGRGTEAFF
TRBJ2-7 TRBD1 TRBV28 NA TGTGCCAGCAGTCCCCAGACAGGGACCCACGAGCAGTACTTC CASSPQTGTHEQYF
TRBJ2-5 NA TRBV18 NA TGTGCCAGCTCACCACCAGAAATCCAGGAGACCCAGTACTTC CASSPPEIQETQYF
TRBJ2-2 NA TRBV4-3 NA TGCGCCAGCAGCCAAGTCGGTAGCACGTTCGCGAACACCGGGGAGCTGTTTTTT CASSQVGSTFANTGELFF
TRBJ2-7 TRBD1 TRBV5-1 NA TGCGCCAGCAATGTCGTCCAGGGACAGTCCTACGAGCAGTACTTC CASNVVQGQSYEQYF
TRBJ2-2 NA TRBV6-6 NA TGTGCCAGCAGTGCCCAACAGGGATCGAACACCGGGGAGCTGTTTTTT CASSAQQGSNTGELFF
TRBJ2-7 TRBD1 TRBV9 NA TGTGCCAGCAGCGCCCGGACAGGGGTTGGCGAGCAGTACTTC CASSARTGVGEQYF
TRBJ2-1 NA TRBV27 NA TGTGCCAGCAGTTTTCCTCCCCTGCTCGGGAATGAGCAGTTCTTC CASSFPPLLGNEQFF
TRBJ1-6 NA TRBV27 NA TGTGCCAGCAGTTTAGGGGGGTGCAGCGGACCCCTCCACTTT CASSLGGCSGPLHF
TRBJ1-1 NA TRBV7-9 few TGTGCCAGCGGGGGCCGGGCGGCTGAAGCTTTCTTT CASGGRAAEAFF
TRBJ2-3 TRBD1 TRBV19 NA TGTGCCAGTCGGATATCAGGGGGCGGAGATACGCAGTATTTT CASRISGGGDTQYF
TRBJ2-7 TRBD2 TRBV7-6 NA TGTGCCAGCAGCTTAGTGGCTAGCGGGCTAAACGAGCAGTACTTC CASSLVASGLNEQYF
TRBJ1-1 TRBD1 TRBV7-6 once TGTGCCAGCAGCCTCGGGACAGGCGGTATGAACACTGAAGCTTTCTTT CASSLGTGGMNTEAFF
TRBJ2-4 NA TRBV28 NA TGTGCCAGCAGCCCGGGGGGCACCCAGGCCAAAAACATTCAGTACTTC CASSPGGTQAKNIQYF
TRBJ2-1 NA TRBV7-7 NA TGTGCCAGCAGCTCCGAGCTGTACAATGAGCAGTTCTTC CASSSELYNEQFF
TRBJ1-2 NA TRBV19 NA TGTGCCAGTACCCGAGGGAGGAATGACTATGGCTACACCTTC CASTRGRNDYGYTF
TRBJ1-1 NA TRBV11-2 NA TGTGCCAGCAGCTTAGCTCCCGAACTTGAAGCTTTCTTT CASSLAPELEAFF
TRBJ2-2 TRBD2 TRBV25-1 NA TGTGCCAGCAGGGGAGGCGGGAGCACCGGGGAGCTGTTTTTT CASRGGGSTGELFF
TRBJ2-5 NA TRBV15 NA TGTGCCACCAGCAGAGATTGGGGGCCTACAGTCAAGAAGACCCAGTACTTC CATSRDWGPTVKKTQYF
TRBJ1-1 TRBD1 TRBV5-1 NA TGCGCCAGCAGCTACAAGACAGGGGGCCTGACTGAAGCTTTCTTT CASSYKTGGLTEAFF
TRBJ1-2 NA TRBV6-1 NA TGTGCCAGCAGTGACCTGGGGAGAGGCTACACCTTC CASSDLGRGYTF
TRBJ2-5 NA TRBV5-5 NA TGTGCCAGCAGCTTACGGAGGACAGCCCAAGAGACCCAGTACTTC CASSLRRTAQETQYF
TRBJ2-7 TRBD1 TRBV11-2 NA TGTGCCAGCAGCTCCCTCCGGGACAGCCCCTACGAGCAGTACTTC CASSSLRDSPYEQYF
TRBJ1-5 TRBD1 TRBV5-1 NA TGCGCCAGCAGCTTGGGGACAGGGATTTATAGCAATCAGCCCCAGCATTTT CASSLGTGIYSNQPQHF
TRBJ2-3 NA TRBV5-8 NA TGTGCCAGCAGCTCGCTAGGGGGAGCCCTGGATACGCAGTATTTT CASSSLGGALDTQYF
TRBJ2-7 NA TRBV7-2 NA TGTGCCAGCAGCTTAGCGGAGGAGGGGGGGCGTGAGTACGAGCAGTACTTC CASSLAEEGGREYEQYF
TRBJ2-5 TRBD1 TRBV2 NA TGTGCCAGCACCGGACAGGTCCGGGAGACCCAGTACTTC CASTGQVRETQYF
TRBJ1-2 TRBD1 TRBV6-5 NA TGTGCCAGCAGTTCCCTTGGGACAGGGAACTATGGCTACACCTTC CASSSLGTGNYGYTF
TRBJ2-3 NA TRBV7-2 NA TGTGCCAGCAGCTTAGGGGCTCTAGCTCGCACAGATACGCAGTATTTT CASSLGALARTDTQYF
TRBJ2-7 NA TRBV6-1 NA TGTGCCAGCAGTTTAACAGGGTTCCCCTACTACGAGCAGTACTTC CASSLTGFPYYEQYF
TRBJ2-7 TRBD2 TRBV7-9 NA TGTGCCAGCAGCCCCGTAGCGGGGGGCACCACCTACGAGCAGTACTTC CASSPVAGGTTYEQYF
TRBJ2-1 NA TRBV9 NA TGTGCCAGCAGCGTACTTAGTTCAACAGTAGACAATGAGCAGTTCTTC CASSVLSSTVDNEQFF
TRBJ2-6 TRBD1 TRBV29-1 NA TGCAGCGTCCAGGGGGTTCCCTCTGGGGCCAACGTCCTGACTTTC CSVQGVPSGANVLTF
TRBJ2-7 TRBD1 TRBV7-2 NA TGTGCCAGCAGCTTTTACGACAGGGTATACGAGCAGTACTTC CASSFYDRVYEQYF
TRBJ1-6 NA TRBV5-1 NA TGCGCCAGCAGCTTGGACAAAAATTCCCCCCTCCACTTT CASSLDKNSPLHF
TRBJ1-5 NA TRBV6-5 few TGTGCCGTGGGGGAGGTCAATCAGCCCCAGCATTTT CAVGEVNQPQHF
TRBJ2-7 TRBD1 TRBV7-9 NA TGTGCCAGCAGCGACTCTTCATGGACAGGGCGCTCCTACGAGCAGTACTTC CASSDSSWTGRSYEQYF
TRBJ1-1 NA TRBV6-5 NA TGTGCCAGCAGTTGGGACAAACTTAGTAACACTGAAGCTTTCTTT CASSWDKLSNTEAFF
TRBJ1-2 NA TRBV7-8 NA TGTGCCAGCAGCTTAGAATCTAGCTATGGCTACACCTTC CASSLESSYGYTF
TRBJ2-1 NA TRBV12-2 NA TGTGCAAGTCGCTCCCCCCCGACTGTTGACAATGAGCAGTTCTTC CASRSPPTVDNEQFF
TRBJ2-1 TRBD1 TRBV18 once TGTGCCAGCTCACCCGGACAGGTAGGTGGCCAGGATGAGCAGTTCTTC CASSPGQVGGQDEQFF
TRBJ2-7 NA TRBV10-2 few TGCGCCAGCAGCGCCCAGGGACTGCAATACGAGCAGTACTTC CASSAQGLQYEQYF